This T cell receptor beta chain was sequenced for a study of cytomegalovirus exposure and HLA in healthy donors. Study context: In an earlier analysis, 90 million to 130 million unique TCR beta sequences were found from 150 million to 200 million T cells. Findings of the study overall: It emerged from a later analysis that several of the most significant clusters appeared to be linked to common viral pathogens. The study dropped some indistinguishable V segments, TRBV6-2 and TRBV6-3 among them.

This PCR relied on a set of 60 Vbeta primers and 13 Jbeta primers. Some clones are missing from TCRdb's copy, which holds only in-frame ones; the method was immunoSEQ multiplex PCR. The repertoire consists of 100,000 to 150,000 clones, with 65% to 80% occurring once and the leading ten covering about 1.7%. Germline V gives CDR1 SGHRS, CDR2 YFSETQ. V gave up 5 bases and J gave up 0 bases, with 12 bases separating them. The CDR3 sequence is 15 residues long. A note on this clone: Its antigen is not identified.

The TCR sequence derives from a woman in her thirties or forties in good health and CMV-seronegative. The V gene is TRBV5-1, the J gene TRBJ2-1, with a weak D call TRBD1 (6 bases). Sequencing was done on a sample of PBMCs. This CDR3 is CASRGKTGSYNEQFF. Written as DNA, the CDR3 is TGCGCCAGCAGGGGAAAGACAGGCTCCTACAATGAGCAGTTCTTC.